The 26 T cell receptor beta chains listed next were all sequenced from one sample in a study of CD8+ T cells in alopecia areata. Treatment here: oral pan-JAK inhibitor, 5-10 mg twice daily. RNA, once extracted, was reverse transcribed into cDNA for use as the sequencing template. Libraries were prepared by immunoSEQ multiplex PCR; TCRdb keeps only in-frame clonotypes and omits some of them. The sample carries under 150,000 clones, over 55% recorded once. The sequences come from CD4+ T cells sorted from blood, collected at week 4, from a patient treated with tofacitinib. The receptors originated from a human donor with alopecia areata.

CDR3 in amino acids: CASSHVTGAKDGANVLTF. In nucleotides, the CDR3 is TGTGCCAGCAGCCATGTCACCGGGGCTAAGGATGGTGCCAACGTCCTGACTTTC. The gene calls are TRBV4-2 and TRBJ2-6, with D possibly called TRBD1 or TRBD2 (5 bases each). CDR1 is LGHNA and CDR2 is YNFKEQ in the germline V gene. V shed 3 bases and J shed 7 bases, with 22 bases lying between them. The CDR3 runs 18 residues.

This clone was seen more than once but under ten times. This chain joins TRBV4-1 and TRBJ2-3; 8 bases agree with TRBD2. The CDR3 runs to 15 residues. CDR1 and CDR2 from the germline V gene are MGHRA and YSYEKL. J lost 8 bases, V lost 0 bases, and 7 bases had no gene match. The CDR3: CASSQEGAGVGTQYF. The CDR3 region has the DNA TGCGCCAGCAGCCAAGAGGGAGCGGGAGTCGGTACGCAGTATTTT.

This sequence joins TRBV29-1 and TRBJ2-4, with D possibly TRBD1 on 6 matching bases. The CDR3 covers 14 residues. The V end was cut by 7 bases, the J end by 0 bases, with 13 bases between. CDR1 SQVTM and CDR2 ANQGSEA come from the germline V gene. Written as DNA, the CDR3 is TGCAGCGCCCAGGGGATCCTAGCCAAAAACATTCAGTACTTC. Translating it yields CSAQGILAKNIQYF.

The chain uses TRBV7-3 and TRBJ2-1, with 10 bases fitting TRBD2. The CDR3 contains 16 residues. The junction had 8 bases not matched to a gene; V was cut back by 1 base and J by 8 bases. Germline V gene sequence: CDR1 SGHTA, CDR2 FQGTGA. CDR3 coding DNA: TGTGCCAGCAGCTTAAATGGGGCTAGCGGGAGTGATGAGCAGTTCTTC. Residues: CASSLNGASGSDEQFF.

The chain employs TRBV27 and TRBJ2-5, with 8 bases lining up with TRBD2. CDR1 MNHEY and CDR2 SMNVEV come from the germline V gene (reference sequence). This CDR3 contains 16 residues. V shed 6 bases and J 1 base; nucleotides not matched to a gene: 10. The CDR3 region has the DNA TGTGCCAGCAGCATAAATGTTAGCGGGGCCCAAGAGACCCAGTACTTC. It yields the protein CASSINVSGAQETQYF.

The chain uses TRBV18 and TRBJ2-7; TRBD2 matches at 7 bases. CDR1 and CDR2 (germline): KGHSH, LQKENI. This CDR3 region has 13 residues. V was clipped by 6 bases and J by 5 bases; unmatched bases: 7. CDR3 nucleotides: TGTGCCAGCTCCCCATGGGGGGGAGACGAGCAGTACTTC. Translated, it gives CASSPWGGDEQYF.

This clone was picked up a small number of times. The CDR3 sequence is CASSEGTGYNEKLFF. CDR3 coding DNA: TGTGCCAGCAGTGAAGGGACAGGGTATAATGAAAAACTGTTTTTT. This rearrangement joins TRBV2 to TRBJ1-4, with TRBD1 matching over 8 bases. The CDR3 has 15 residues. CDR1 is SNHLY and CDR2 is FYNNEI in the germline V gene. Trimming cost V 1 base and J 4 bases; bases outside gene matches: 2.

The chain recombines TRBV7-2 with TRBJ1-2; D is unclear. Trimming took 0 bases from V and 5 from J, leaving 1 base between them. From germline, CDR1 is SGHTA and CDR2 FQGNSA. The length of the CDR3 is 11 residues. This chain's CDR3 is CASSLAYGYTF. In nucleotides, the CDR3 is TGTGCCAGCAGCTTAGCGTATGGCTACACCTTC.

This clone has only a few counts. V and J are TRBV30 and TRBJ2-4; D possibly corresponds to TRBD1 (5 bases). The CDR3 is 15 residues long. Trimming shortened V by 0 bases and J by 6 bases, and 15 bases separated the two germline ends. CDR1 and CDR2 (germline): GTSNPN, SVGIG (reference sequence). CDR3 DNA: TGTGCCTGGAGTGTACAATGGGGCGCGTTAAACATTCAGTACTTC. It translates to CAWSVQWGALNIQYF.

The chain employs TRBV11-2 and TRBJ1-1; D is perhaps TRBD1 (6 bases). There are 13 residues in the CDR3. V was trimmed by 0 bases and J by 11 bases, leaving 13 bases between them. Germline CDR1 is SGHAT and CDR2 is FQNNGV. CDR3: CASSLEGGGRAFF. The CDR3 nucleotides are TGTGCCAGCAGCTTAGAGGGAGGGGGGCGTGCTTTCTTT.

The V gene is TRBV5-1, the J gene TRBJ2-5; D could derive from TRBD1 or TRBD2 (6 bases each). The germline V gene encodes CDR1 SGHRS and CDR2 YFSETQ. V was clipped by 3 bases and J by 4 bases, with 19 bases between them. The length of the CDR3 is 16 residues. Written as DNA, the CDR3 is TGCGCCAGCAGCTCCCGGCCAGGCAGGGGAGGAGAGACCCAGTACTTC. Residues: CASSSRPGRGGETQYF.

The chain employs TRBV20-1 and TRBJ2-3; the D is unclear. From germline, CDR1 is DFQATT and CDR2 SNEGSKA (reference sequence). V was shortened by 3 bases and J by 6 bases, with 7 bases between the two germline ends. CDR3 size: 11 residues. CDR3 region: CSARKRDTQYF. DNA for the CDR3: TGCAGTGCTAGGAAGCGTGATACGCAGTATTTT.

The J gene is TRBJ1-2, the V gene TRBV29-1, with TRBD1 as a possible D gene (5 bases). CDR3 size: 13 residues. The ends were cut back, 4 bases at V and 5 bases at J, with 14 bases in the middle. CDR1 and CDR2 from the germline V gene are SQVTM and ANQGSEA. Here the CDR3 reads CSVGTGGRYGYTF. The CDR3 region has the DNA TGCAGCGTTGGGACCGGGGGTCGGTATGGCTACACCTTC. The variable domain in full, completed from reference TRBV29-1 and TRBJ1-2, reads SAVISQKPSRDICQRGTSLTIQCQVDSQVTMMFWYRQQPGQSLTLIATANQGSEATYESGFVIDKFPISRPNLTFSTLTVSNMSPEDSSIYLCSVGTGGRYGYTFGSGTRLTVV.

The sample holds a few counts of this clone. CDR3 DNA: TGTGCCAGCAGTAACGGACAGACCAATCAGCCCCAGCATTTT. Translated, it gives CASSNGQTNQPQHF. This chain joins TRBV27 and TRBJ1-5, with TRBD1 as a possible D gene (6 bases). The CDR3 spans 14 residues. V was pared by 5 bases and J by 3 bases, with 11 bases between. Germline CDR1 reads MNHEY; CDR2 reads SMNVEV (reference sequence).

This clone is a singleton in its sample. Other DNA sequences in this specimen translate into the identical CDR3. The chain uses TRBV29-1 and TRBJ2-3; D gene ambiguous. V lost 6 bases, J lost 6 bases, and 10 bases lay in between. This CDR3 region has 11 residues. Germline V gene data show CDR1 as SQVTM and CDR2 as ANQGSEA. CDR3 region: CSVGPGDTQYF. As DNA, the CDR3 is TGCAGCGTCGGCCCAGGCGATACGCAGTATTTT.

To note about this clone: The junction does not match germline at one end; this may be a read error. The chain recombines TRBV10-3 with TRBJ2-2, with D possibly TRBD1 on 5 matching bases. CDR3 size: 18 residues. The germline gives CDR1 ENHRY, CDR2 SYGVKD. The chain's CDR3 is CASSDRQGRLLDTGELFF. For the CDR3, the DNA is TGTGCCAGCAGTGACCGCCAGGGAAGGTTGTTGGACACCGGGGAGCTGTTTTTT.

The V and J genes are TRBV7-3 and TRBJ1-1, with unresolved D. The CDR3 consists of 13 residues. Trimming took 4 bases from V and 5 from J, leaving 11 bases between them. Germline V gene sequence: CDR1 SGHTA, CDR2 FQGTGA. The CDR3 nucleotides read TGTGCCAGCAGCTCCTCGGGGAGTACTGAAGCTTTCTTT. Its translation is CASSSSGSTEAFF. Variable domain in full (rest from reference TRBV7-3 and TRBJ1-1): GAGVSQTPSNKVTEKGKYVELRCDPISGHTALYWYRQSLGQGPEFLIYFQGTGAADDSGLPNDRFFAVRPEGSVSTLKIQRTERGDSAVYLCASSSSGSTEAFFGQGTRLTVV.

The chain employs TRBV13 and TRBJ2-2; the match to TRBD1 covers 7 bases. V dropped 3 bases and J dropped 6; count of bases not matched to a gene: 4. The CDR3 is 14 residues long. Germline V gene lookup returns CDR1 PRHDT and CDR2 FYEKMQ (reference sequence). CDR3 nucleotide sequence: TGTGCCAGCAGCTTGGACAGGCCCCCCGGGGAGCTGTTTTTT. Protein sequence: CASSLDRPPGELFF.

This chain links TRBV7-9 with TRBJ2-1, with 9 nucleotides matching TRBD2. CDR3 length: 15 amino acids. V lost 3 bases and J lost 4; bases outside the gene matches: 4. From germline, CDR1 is SEHNR and CDR2 FQNEAQ (reference sequence). This CDR3 reads CASSLASGMYNEQFF. The CDR3 DNA reads TGTGCCAGCAGCTTGGCTAGCGGGATGTACAATGAGCAGTTCTTC. Full variable domain (rest looked up from reference TRBV7-9 and TRBJ2-1): DTGVSQNPRHKITKRGQNVTFRCDPISEHNRLYWYRQTLGQGPEFLTYFQNEAQLEKSRLLSDRFSAERPKGSFSTLEIQRTEQGDSAMYLCASSLASGMYNEQFFGPGTRLTVL.

The V call is TRBV9, the J call TRBJ2-2, with D maybe TRBD2 (6 bases). CDR1 and CDR2 from the germline V gene are SGDLS and YYNGEE. V gave up 0 bases and J gave up 7 bases, with 16 bases separating them. The CDR3 sequence is 16 residues long. CDR3 amino acids: CASSVETGALNGELFF. The DNA of the CDR3 is TGTGCCAGCAGCGTAGAGACGGGAGCGTTAAACGGGGAGCTGTTTTTT.

The genes are TRBV30 and TRBJ2-1; possible D gene TRBD2, 6 bases. V lost 1 base and J lost 10, with 11 bases in between. The germline V gene encodes CDR1 GTSNPN and CDR2 SVGIG (reference sequence). The length of the CDR3 is 12 residues. CDR3 in DNA: TGTGCCTGGAGTGGCGGGGTTGGGGAGCAGTTCTTC. This translates into CAWSGGVGEQFF. Variable domain in full (rest from reference TRBV30 and TRBJ2-1): SQTIHQWPATLVQPVGSPLSLECTVEGTSNPNLYWYRQAAGRGLQLLFYSVGIGQISSEVPQNLSASRPQDRQFILSSKKLLLSDSGFYLCAWSGGVGEQFFGPGTRLTVL.

The chain carries TRBV15 and TRBJ2-7; TRBD1 or TRBD2 may be the D gene (5 bases each). Between the trimmed V and J ends, which lost 0 bases and 6 bases, there was a span of 15 bases. The CDR3 contains 15 residues. Looked up from germline, CDR1 is LNHNV and CDR2 is YYDKDF (reference sequence). The CDR3 DNA reads as TGTGCCACCAGCAGAGATCGGGAAACAGGTGGCGAGCAGTACTTC. Translation gives CATSRDRETGGEQYF.

This clone has a handful of counts. The chain recombines TRBV15 with TRBJ2-2, with 11 bases lining up with TRBD1. This CDR3 has 20 amino acids. V lost 3 bases to trimming and J lost 3 bases; unmatched junction nucleotides: 15. Germline values: CDR1 LNHNV, CDR2 YYDKDF (reference sequence). The CDR3 DNA sequence: TGTGCCACCAGCAGGCAACGGACAGGGGGCGCAGGGATCTACACCGGGGAGCTGTTTTTT. It specifies CATSRQRTGGAGIYTGELFF.

The chain recombines TRBV19 with TRBJ2-7; D ambiguous. The CDR3 length is 13 residues. The V gene's germline CDR1 is LNHDA and CDR2 SQIVND (reference sequence). V was pared by 4 bases and J by 1 base, with 8 bases between. The CDR3 DNA sequence: TGTGCCAGTAGTACCCCCGATTCCTACGAGCAGTACTTC. Its translation: CASSTPDSYEQYF.

V usage is TRBV29-1 and J usage is TRBJ1-5, with D possibly being TRBD1 (6 bases). The CDR3 is 15 amino acids. In germline, CDR1 is SQVTM, CDR2 ANQGSEA. Trimming left V 3 bases short and J 3 bases short, with 15 bases between. This CDR3 is CSVDGTSPLNQPQHF. The CDR3, as DNA: TGCAGCGTTGATGGGACATCTCCGCTCAATCAGCCCCAGCATTTT.

The J gene is TRBJ1-2, the V gene TRBV27; maybe TRBD1 (5 bases). Trimming removed 3 bases from V and 6 bases from J, with 14 bases in between. Per germline, CDR1 MNHEY and CDR2 SMNVEV (reference sequence). The CDR3 sequence is 14 residues long. CDR3 residues: CASSLQGAHDGYTF. CDR3 DNA: TGTGCCAGCAGTTTGCAGGGCGCTCACGATGGCTACACCTTC.